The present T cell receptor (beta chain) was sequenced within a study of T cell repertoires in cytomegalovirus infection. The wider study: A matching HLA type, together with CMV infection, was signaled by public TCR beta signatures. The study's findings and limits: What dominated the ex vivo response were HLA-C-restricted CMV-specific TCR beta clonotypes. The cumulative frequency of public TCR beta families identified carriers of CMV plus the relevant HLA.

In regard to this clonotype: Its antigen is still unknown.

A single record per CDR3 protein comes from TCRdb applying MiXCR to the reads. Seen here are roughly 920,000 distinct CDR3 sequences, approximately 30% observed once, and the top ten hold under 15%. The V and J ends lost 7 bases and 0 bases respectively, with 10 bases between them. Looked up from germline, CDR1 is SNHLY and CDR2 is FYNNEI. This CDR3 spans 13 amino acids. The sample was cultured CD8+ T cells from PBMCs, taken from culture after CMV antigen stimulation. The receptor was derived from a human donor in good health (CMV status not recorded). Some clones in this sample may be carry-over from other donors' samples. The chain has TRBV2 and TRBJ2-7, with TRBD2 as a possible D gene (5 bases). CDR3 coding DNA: TGTGCCAGCACCGGTAGCGACTCCTACGAGCAGTACTTC. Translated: CASTGSDSYEQYF.